A single sample gave rise to the 2 T cell receptor beta chains below, sequenced in a study of beta chain features in type 1 diabetes. Expressed TCRB transcripts were sequenced after all isolated RNA was converted to cDNA. Produced via immunoSEQ multiplex PCR; TCRdb's table is partial and in-frame only. The sample lists about 220,000 clones, roughly 10% occurring once. What was sequenced was central memory CD4+ T cells from blood. The receptors were sampled from a man aged 18 to 29 in good health.

This clone was seen only a few times. The rearrangement uses TRBV2 and TRBJ1-2; no firm D call. This CDR3 has 12 amino acids. Trimming shortened V by 3 bases and J by 8 bases, and 10 bases separated the two germline ends. Germline V gene data show CDR1 as SNHLY and CDR2 as FYNNEI. The CDR3 DNA follows: TGTGCCAGCAGTGAGACGGAGGGAGGCTACACCTTC. It encodes CASSETEGGYTF.

This sequence joins TRBV5-6 and TRBJ1-2; no firm D call. The V and J ends lost 1 base and 0 bases respectively, with 1 base between them. The length of the CDR3 is 12 residues. Germline-derived CDR1 and CDR2 are SGHDT and YYEEEE. CDR3 sequence reads: CASSLTNYGYTF. CDR3 in DNA: TGTGCCAGCAGCTTGACTAACTATGGCTACACCTTC.